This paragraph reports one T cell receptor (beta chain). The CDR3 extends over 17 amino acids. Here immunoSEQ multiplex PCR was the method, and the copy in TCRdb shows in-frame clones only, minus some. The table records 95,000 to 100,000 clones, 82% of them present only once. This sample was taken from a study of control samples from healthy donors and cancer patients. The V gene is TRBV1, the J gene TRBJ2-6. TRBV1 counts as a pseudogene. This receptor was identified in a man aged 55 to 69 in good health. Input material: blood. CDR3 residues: CTSSQKRSISGANVLTF. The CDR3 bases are TGCACCAGCAGCCAAAAAAGATCAATCTCTGGGGCCAACGTCCTGACTTTC.